The T cell receptor (beta chain) described here comes from a study of technical replicates of blood from several donors. Libraries were prepared by immunoSEQ multiplex PCR; TCRdb keeps only in-frame clonotypes and omits some of them. The table lists 85,000 to 100,000 clones, about 95% of them singletons. Trimming took 0 bases from V and 7 from J, leaving 11 bases between them. This CDR3 spans 14 amino acids. Per the germline V gene, CDR1 is SGHRS and CDR2 is YFSETQ. The sequenced material came from T cells isolated from PBMCs. The chain carries TRBV5-1 and TRBJ2-1; maybe TRBD2 (5 bases). The sequence was obtained from a human donor in good health. The CDR3: CASSLGPTRNEQFF. CDR3 DNA: TGCGCCAGCAGCTTGGGTCCTACTAGGAATGAGCAGTTCTTC.